The T cell receptor (beta chain) under discussion was sequenced for a study of sequential checkpoint blockade in melanoma. Study-level information: Arm A got nivolumab then ipilimumab; arm B the reverse, 1:1. After both sequences, patients received maintenance nivolumab.

Sequenced by immunoSEQ multiplex PCR; TCRdb stores in-frame clones only, minus some. The data show about 35,000 clones, with 84% seen just once and approximately 6% held by the top ten. This clone has just one count. V was clipped by 4 bases and J by 9 bases; unmatched bases: 8. Germline CDR1 MNHEY, CDR2 SMNVEV (reference sequence). This CDR3 spans 15 amino acids. Treatment given: randomized to nivolumab then ipilimumab (arm A) or the reverse (arm B). None of the patients previously received DNA-damaging chemotherapy. Live CD3+CD8+ CD19− CD56− cells were sorted from PBMCs. V gene TRBV27 combines with J gene TRBJ1-6; 8 bases fit TRBD1. The sequencing used CD8+ T cells sorted from blood (inferred from file names), collected from a patient given nivolumab and ipilimumab in sequence. The origin of this receptor is a human donor with melanoma. The CDR3 sequence is CASSYQGASGSPLHF. The CDR3 nucleotides are TGTGCCAGCAGTTATCAGGGGGCATCGGGTTCACCCCTCCACTTT.